Below, 18 T cell receptor beta chains from the same sample are listed, as sequenced in a study of blood T cell repertoires in COVID-19. Produced via immunoSEQ multiplex PCR; TCRdb's table is partial and in-frame only. The repertoire holds 95,000 to 100,000 clones, with roughly 80% as singletons. The sample was peripheral blood. All receptors derive from a human donor in a cohort sampled during active COVID-19.

The chain has TRBV24-1 and TRBJ1-2; D possibly corresponds to TRBD1 (6 bases). Germline CDR1 and CDR2: KGHDR and SFDVKD. V was clipped by 4 bases and J by 4 bases, with 18 bases between them. The CDR3 has 16 residues. CDR3 protein: CATSDRGTPALYGYTF. The CDR3 coding sequence is TGTGCCACCAGTGACCGTGGGACACCTGCCCTCTATGGCTACACCTTC.

The V call is TRBV5-4, the J call TRBJ1-2, with D unresolved. The germline V gene encodes CDR1 SGHNT and CDR2 YYREEE (reference sequence). CDR3 length: 14 residues. With 4 bases removed from V and 5 bases from J, the gap between germline ends came to 15 bases. CDR3 region: CASSTGRERYGYTF. The CDR3 nucleotides are TGTGCCAGCAGCACTGGGAGGGAACGATATGGCTACACCTTC.

The V and J genes are TRBV5-1 and TRBJ2-1, with 9 positions matching TRBD1. V gave up 5 bases and J gave up 6 bases; unmatched junction bases: 9. Per the germline V gene, CDR1 is SGHRS and CDR2 is YFSETQ. This CDR3 contains 15 residues. CDR3 coding DNA: TGCGCCAGCAGTCAGGGACAGGGACTCCTCAATGAGCAGTTCTTC. This translates into CASSQGQGLLNEQFF.

This chain uses TRBV19 with TRBJ2-4, with 7 bases aligning to TRBD1. V gave up 3 bases and J gave up 7 bases; unmatched junction bases: 3. The CDR3 length is 13 residues. Germline lookup yields CDR1 LNHDA and CDR2 SQIVND (reference sequence). CDR3 residues: CASSIATGNIQYF. The CDR3 nucleotides read TGTGCCAGTAGTATCGCGACAGGGAACATTCAGTACTTC.

In regard to this clone: The junction shows a germline mismatch at one end, possibly a read error. The rearrangement links TRBV5-4 to TRBJ2-1; a possible D gene is TRBD1 (6 bases). CDR1 is SGHNT, CDR2 YYREEE, per germline (reference sequence). The CDR3 sequence is 14 residues long. The CDR3 region is CASSLPIFQQGPIF. The DNA of the CDR3 is TGTGCCAGCAGCTTACCCATCTTTCAACAGGGCCCGATCTTC.

The V and J genes are TRBV5-1 and TRBJ2-1; 10 positions match TRBD1. The ends lost 0 bases at V and 7 bases at J; junction bases unmatched: 7. The CDR3 spans 16 residues. Germline V lookup: CDR1 SGHRS, CDR2 YFSETQ. The CDR3 DNA follows: TGCGCCAGCAGCTTGGAGGGACAGGGGATCGCAAATGAGCAGTTCTTC. It translates to CASSLEGQGIANEQFF.

The CDR3 sequence: CASSPRDRGALNTEAFF. CDR3 in DNA: TGTGCCAGCAGCCCGCGGGACAGGGGAGCCTTGAACACTGAAGCTTTCTTT. This rearrangement joins TRBV3-1 (or the pseudogene TRBV3-2) to TRBJ1-1; 10 nucleotides match TRBD1. After removal of 4 bases from V and 0 bases from J, the junction contained 8 bases not matched to a gene. Germline CDR1 reads LGHDT; CDR2 reads YNNKEL (reference sequence). CDR3 length: 17 amino acids.

Details on this clone: Other DNA sequences in this sample translate to the same CDR3. CDR3 sequence: CASSYDRGNTEAFF. The CDR3 DNA reads TGTGCCAGCAGTTACGATCGAGGGAACACTGAAGCTTTCTTT. This chain links TRBV6-5 with TRBJ1-1; D is undetermined. The V end lost 2 bases, the J end lost 1 base, and 8 bases lay between the germline ends. CDR3 size: 14 residues. The germline gives CDR1 MNHEY, CDR2 SVGAGI.

The chain links TRBV9 to TRBJ2-5, with 9 bases lining up with TRBD2. The CDR3 loop spans 15 amino acids. V lost 0 bases and J lost 7; bases outside the gene matches: 7. Germline lookup yields CDR1 SGDLS and CDR2 YYNGEE. Written as DNA, the CDR3 is TGTGCCAGCAGCGTAGGGCTAGCGGGGTCGGGGACCCAGTACTTC. Amino acids: CASSVGLAGSGTQYF. The entire variable domain, with the rest obtained from reference TRBV9 and TRBJ2-5, is as follows: DSGVTQTPKHLITATGQRVTLRCSPRSGDLSVYWYQQSLDQGLQFLIQYYNGEERAKGNILERFSAQQFPDLHSELNLSSLELGDSALYFCASSVGLAGSGTQYFGPGTRLLVL.

V is TRBV27 and J is TRBJ2-7; TRBD2 aligns across 11 bases. The germline gives CDR1 MNHEY, CDR2 SMNVEV (reference sequence). The CDR3 consists of 16 residues. V gave up 2 bases and J gave up 4 bases; unmatched junction bases: 7. The CDR3 region is CASSLIVAGGPYEQYF. The CDR3 coding sequence is TGTGCCAGCAGTTTAATTGTAGCGGGAGGGCCGTACGAGCAGTACTTC.

This chain uses TRBV5-1 with TRBJ2-1; 15 bases fit TRBD2. The germline gives CDR1 SGHRS, CDR2 YFSETQ. Trimming took 2 bases from V and 7 from J; bases not matched to a gene: 16. The CDR3 totals 20 residues. The chain's CDR3 is CASSLYGAGTSGRSWNEQFF. The DNA of the CDR3 is TGCGCCAGCAGCTTATACGGGGCCGGGACTAGCGGGAGGAGTTGGAATGAGCAGTTCTTC.

In its sample, this clone was seen a few times. V and J are TRBV19 and TRBJ1-5, with a weak D call TRBD1 (5 bases). Germline V CDR1 and CDR2: LNHDA, SQIVND (reference sequence). V shed 10 bases and J shed 0 bases, with 16 bases lying between them. The CDR3 totals 15 residues. The CDR3 nucleotides read TGTGCCACCGTAGACAGCGTCAATAGCAATCAGCCCCAGCATTTT. Translating gives CATVDSVNSNQPQHF.

The rearrangement joins TRBV5-1 to TRBJ2-4, with 7 bases that match TRBD1. Germline CDR1 reads SGHRS; CDR2 reads YFSETQ. This CDR3 is built from 15 residues. V shed 4 bases and J 3 bases; nucleotides not matched to a gene: 7. The CDR3 loop is CASSVQGLGKNIQYF. The DNA of the CDR3 is TGCGCCAGCAGCGTACAGGGGTTGGGCAAAAACATTCAGTACTTC. Supplemented by reference TRBV5-1 and TRBJ2-4, the full variable domain reads KAGVTQTPRYLIKTRGQQVTLSCSPISGHRSVSWYQQTPGQGLQFLFEYFSETQRNKGNFPGRFSGRQFSNSRSEMNVSTLELGDSALYLCASSVQGLGKNIQYFGAGTRLSVL.

This clone was seen only a few times. This chain links TRBV7-8 with TRBJ1-2, with 7 bases lining up with TRBD1. This CDR3 is 14 amino acids long. Per the germline V gene, CDR1 is SGHVS and CDR2 is FQNEAQ. V gave up 5 bases and J gave up 0 bases; unmatched junction bases: 3. CDR3 bases: TGTGCCAGCAGCCGTCAGGGGGCTAACTATGGCTACACCTTC. It codes for CASSRQGANYGYTF.

V usage is TRBV4-1 and J usage is TRBJ2-1; D not certain. V dropped 1 base and J dropped 0 bases, with 10 bases sitting between them. This CDR3 contains 16 residues. Germline V lookup: CDR1 MGHRA, CDR2 YSYEKL. CDR3 sequence: CASSQVEAISYNEQFF. Written as DNA, the CDR3 is TGCGCCAGCAGCCAAGTGGAAGCGATCTCCTACAATGAGCAGTTCTTC.

This rearrangement joins TRBV6-4 to TRBJ2-2, with a possible D match to TRBD1 (7 bases). Trimming stripped 3 bases from V and 5 bases from J, with 13 bases between. The germline V gene encodes CDR1 MRHNA and CDR2 SNTAGT. This CDR3 has 15 amino acids. The CDR3 is CASSETGSGTGELFF. The CDR3 bases are TGTGCCAGCAGTGAGACAGGGAGCGGGACCGGGGAGCTGTTTTTT.

J is TRBJ2-5 and V is TRBV6-5, with 7 bases that match TRBD2. The trim removed 6 bases at V and 2 bases at J, leaving 9 bases unmatched. The CDR3 sequence is 15 residues long. Germline CDR1 reads MNHEY; CDR2 reads SVGAGI. The CDR3 DNA reads as TGTGCCAGCAGGAACGGGCCGGGGGGACAAGAGACCCAGTACTTC. Its protein is CASRNGPGGQETQYF.

This rearrangement joins TRBV28 to TRBJ2-7; a weak D match, TRBD1 (5 bases). There are 13 residues in the CDR3. Germline lookup yields CDR1 MDHEN and CDR2 SYDVKM. V gave up 1 base and J gave up 6 bases, with 10 bases separating them. For the CDR3, the DNA is TGTGCCAGCAGTTTATCCAGGGCCGCCGAGCAGTACTTC. This encodes CASSLSRAAEQYF.